A selection of T cell receptor beta chains follows, all from one sample in a study of PD-1 blockade in classical Hodgkin lymphoma. TCRdb's copy holds only in-frame clones and misses some; the assay was immunoSEQ multiplex PCR. The data show around 28,000 clones, with roughly 86% seen just once and 0.4% to 0.5% held by the top ten. The sample was CD4+ T cells from blood, taken before the fourth cycle of nivolumab. These TCRs come from a human donor with classical Hodgkin lymphoma. CDR3s include the opening cysteine and the closing phenylalanine or tryptophan. D genes are given only for firm matches. Expanded clones are given a class, and other clones once, few, many or no size at all.

TRBV5-8	TRBJ2-7	.	.	CASSPSTWSYEQYF	TGTGCCAGCAGCCCCTCCACGTGGTCCTACGAGCAGTACTTC
TRBV28	TRBJ2-2	TRBD2	.	CASSQAGAGELFF	TGTGCCAGCAGCCAGGCGGGAGCTGGGGAGCTGTTTTTT
TRBV18	TRBJ1-5	TRBD1	few	CASSLTPPTGGYEPQHF	TGTGCCAGCTCCCTCACACCCCCGACAGGGGGGTATGAGCCCCAGCATTTT
TRBV20-1	TRBJ1-2	.	few	CSGDSNYGYTF	TGCAGTGGGGACTCTAACTATGGCTACACCTTC
TRBV4-1	TRBJ1-4	TRBD1	.	CASSLGQGGEKLFF	TGCGCCAGCAGCCTGGGACAGGGAGGTGAAAAACTGTTTTTT
TRBV14	TRBJ2-5	.	.	CASSQERSATYQETQYF	TGTGCCAGCAGCCAAGAAAGATCGGCCACGTACCAAGAGACCCAGTACTTC
TRBV7-8	TRBJ2-7	.	.	CASSLLFIYEQYF	TGTGCCAGCAGCTTACTCTTCATCTACGAGCAGTACTTC
TRBV5-1	TRBJ1-5	.	few	CASSPGTAGQPQHF	TGCGCCAGCAGCCCCGGGACTGCAGGTCAGCCCCAGCATTTT
TRBV10-3	TRBJ2-1	.	.	CAISGWGGNEQFF	TGTGCCATCAGTGGGTGGGGTGGCAATGAGCAGTTCTTC
TRBV6-6	TRBJ2-5	.	once	CASSQALRGGETQYF	TGTGCCAGCAGCCAAGCTTTACGGGGTGGAGAGACCCAGTACTTC
TRBV10-3	TRBJ2-1	TRBD2	.	CAIRGTSGRDSYNEQFF	TGTGCCATCAGGGGGACTAGCGGGAGGGATTCCTACAATGAGCAGTTCTTC
TRBV7-9	TRBJ1-6	.	.	CASSLKRINSPLHF	TGTGCCAGCAGCTTAAAACGGATTAATTCACCCCTCCACTTT
TRBV15	TRBJ2-5	TRBD2	.	CATSRVWQTSGTRETQYF	TGTGCCACCAGCAGAGTGTGGCAAACTAGCGGGACGCGCGAGACCCAGTACTTC
TRBV19	TRBJ2-1	TRBD1	.	CASSISGTGIFWESYNEQFF	TGTGCCAGTAGTATAAGCGGGACAGGGATCTTTTGGGAATCCTACAATGAGCAGTTCTTC
TRBV18	TRBJ2-1	TRBD2	.	CASSPPSLAGGDEQFF	TGTGCCAGCTCACCACCCTCCCTAGCGGGGGGGGATGAGCAGTTCTTC
TRBV28	TRBJ1-6	.	.	CASSLPRDTSYNSPLHF	TGTGCCAGCAGTTTACCCCGGGACACCTCCTATAATTCACCCCTCCACTTT
TRBV7-2	TRBJ1-1	.	.	CASSSLGRNQAFF	TGTGCCAGCAGCTCCTTAGGCCGGAACCAAGCTTTCTTT
TRBV9	TRBJ2-5	TRBD2	.	CASSPRTSGGQETQYF	TGTGCCAGCAGCCCCAGGACTAGCGGGGGGCAAGAGACCCAGTACTTC
TRBV19	TRBJ2-2	.	.	CASSIQGSDTGELFF	TGTGCCAGTAGTATTCAGGGGTCGGACACCGGGGAGCTGTTTTTT
TRBV7-9	TRBJ2-3	TRBD1	.	CASSLGRGLDTQYF	TGTGCCAGCAGCTTGGGCAGGGGGCTGGATACGCAGTATTTT
TRBV9	TRBJ2-3	.	.	CASSVEGGAQYF	TGTGCCAGCAGCGTAGAGGGGGGCGCGCAGTATTTT
TRBV28	TRBJ2-3	.	.	CASSFGATSPTDTQYF	TGTGCCAGCAGTTTCGGCGCCACTTCCCCCACAGATACGCAGTATTTT
TRBV5-6	TRBJ2-7	TRBD1	.	CASSSDRGPYEQYF	TGTGCCAGCAGCTCGGACAGGGGGCCCTACGAGCAGTACTTC
TRBV18	TRBJ1-2	.	.	CASSSQTGQRYGYTF	TGTGCCAGCTCGTCACAAACAGGGCAGCGGTATGGCTACACCTTC
TRBV7-9	TRBJ2-2	.	.	CASSEGFLDTGELFF	TGTGCCAGCAGCGAAGGGTTTCTGGACACCGGGGAGCTGTTTTTT
TRBV9	TRBJ2-7	.	.	CASSVAPGQIGEQYF	TGTGCCAGCAGCGTAGCTCCAGGGCAGATCGGCGAGCAGTACTTC
TRBV9	TRBJ2-1	TRBD2	.	CASSAGLADEQFF	TGTGCCAGCAGCGCAGGACTAGCCGATGAGCAGTTCTTC
TRBV7-8	TRBJ2-3	.	.	CASSPILAGADTQYF	TGTGCCAGCAGCCCTATCCTGGCAGGAGCAGATACGCAGTATTTT
TRBV18	TRBJ1-1	.	.	CASSRKENTEAFF	TGTGCCAGCTCACGAAAGGAGAACACTGAAGCTTTCTTT
TRBV11-2	TRBJ2-7	.	.	CASSLEKSGLEQYF	TGTGCCAGCAGCTTAGAGAAGAGCGGGCTCGAGCAGTACTTC
TRBV5-1	TRBJ2-5	TRBD2	.	CASTRGERETQYF	TGCGCCAGTACCCGGGGGGAACGGGAGACCCAGTACTTC
TRBV11-2	TRBJ2-5	TRBD2	.	CASSLEAGGLRAETQYF	TGTGCCAGCAGCTTAGAGGCGGGGGGGCTTCGAGCAGAGACCCAGTACTTC
TRBV11-3	TRBJ2-2	TRBD2	.	CASSYRYSGSDTGELFF	TGTGCCAGCAGCTACCGATATAGCGGGAGTGACACCGGGGAGCTGTTTTTT
TRBV7-2	TRBJ1-5	.	.	CASSLGGYSNQPQHF	TGTGCCAGCAGCTTAGGAGGGTATAGCAATCAGCCCCAGCATTTT
TRBV28	TRBJ2-5	TRBD1	.	CASSRQGQETQYF	TGTGCCAGCAGCCGACAGGGGCAAGAGACCCAGTACTTC
TRBV28	TRBJ2-7	TRBD1	.	CASRTGGARDSEQYF	TGTGCCAGCAGGACAGGGGGCGCACGGGATAGCGAGCAGTACTTC
TRBV28	TRBJ2-5	TRBD2	.	CASSPWGAGGQETQYF	TGTGCCAGCAGCCCCTGGGGCGCGGGGGGACAAGAGACCCAGTACTTC
TRBV6-1	TRBJ1-1	.	.	CASSTSLNTEAFF	TGTGCCAGCAGCACTTCACTGAACACTGAAGCTTTCTTT
TRBV6-1	TRBJ1-5	.	.	CAYDRIGNQPQHF	TGTGCCTACGACAGGATAGGCAATCAGCCCCAGCATTTT
TRBV28	TRBJ1-2	TRBD1	.	CASSSGGTGYGYTF	TGTGCCAGCAGTTCGGGCGGGACAGGGTATGGCTACACCTTC
TRBV5-4	TRBJ1-2	.	.	CASSLEVMNYGYTF	TGTGCCAGCAGCTTGGAGGTCATGAACTATGGCTACACCTTC
TRBV29-1	TRBJ1-4	.	.	CSVKEWGGAGEKLFF	TGCAGCGTTAAGGAATGGGGGGGCGCGGGAGAAAAACTGTTTTTT
TRBV16	TRBJ1-6	.	.	CASSQSEGGRSSPLHF	TGTGCCAGCAGCCAATCGGAGGGGGGTCGGAGTTCACCCCTCCACTTT
TRBV7-3	TRBJ2-1	.	.	CASRADSYNEQFF	TGTGCCAGCAGGGCCGACTCCTACAATGAGCAGTTCTTC
TRBV29-1	TRBJ2-7	.	.	CSKPTGQYF	TGCAGCAAACCTACCGGGCAGTACTTC
TRBV10-3	TRBJ1-6	.	.	CAISEGGANSPLHF	TGTGCCATCAGTGAGGGGGGAGCCAATTCACCCCTCCACTTT
TRBV30	TRBJ2-7	.	.	CAWSARIYEQYF	TGTGCCTGGAGCGCAAGGATTTACGAGCAGTACTTC
TRBV5-1	TRBJ2-7	.	.	CASRGEGSYEQYF	TGCGCCAGCAGGGGCGAGGGGTCCTACGAGCAGTACTTC
TRBV5-6	TRBJ1-2	.	.	CASSPPGFYGYTF	TGTGCCAGCAGCCCGCCGGGATTCTATGGCTACACCTTC
TRBV28	TRBJ1-2	.	few	CASMGNYGYTF	TGTGCCAGCATGGGAAACTATGGCTACACCTTC
TRBV6-6	TRBJ2-3	.	.	CASSYGTDTQYF	TGTGCCAGCAGTTACGGCACAGATACGCAGTATTTT
TRBV5-1	TRBJ2-2	.	.	CASSLKGPGELFF	TGCGCCAGCAGCTTGAAGGGGCCCGGGGAGCTGTTTTTT
TRBV7-2	TRBJ2-7	.	.	CASSSTERFEQYF	TGTGCCAGCAGTTCCACCGAGAGGTTCGAGCAGTACTTC